This T cell receptor beta chain is drawn from a study of blood T cell repertoires in COVID-19. Background on the study: Samples taken during acute and convalescent COVID-19 were collected in the United States, Italy and Spain. T cells, B-cell-depleted T cells, or PBMCs provided the cDNA or gDNA that served as material.

The CDR3 has 13 amino acids. The V end was cut by 3 bases, the J end by 4 bases, with 9 bases between. The V gene's germline CDR1 is LGHDT and CDR2 YNNKEL (reference sequence). Original processing methods: Scientists estimated how many nucleated cells there were by amplifying reference gene primers. TCRdb's copy holds only in-frame clones and misses some; the assay was immunoSEQ multiplex PCR. The DNA gave D and trimming, while V, J and clone size come from that table. The table includes approximately 270,000 clones, roughly 87% detected once. The gene calls are TRBV3-1 (or the pseudogene TRBV3-2) and TRBJ1-1; D is unclear. This receptor was obtained from a man between 18 and 35 years old with active or convalescent COVID-19. Sequenced material: peripheral blood. The CDR3 loop is CASSHMQVTEAFF. In DNA, the CDR3 is TGTGCCAGCAGCCATATGCAGGTCACTGAAGCTTTCTTT.